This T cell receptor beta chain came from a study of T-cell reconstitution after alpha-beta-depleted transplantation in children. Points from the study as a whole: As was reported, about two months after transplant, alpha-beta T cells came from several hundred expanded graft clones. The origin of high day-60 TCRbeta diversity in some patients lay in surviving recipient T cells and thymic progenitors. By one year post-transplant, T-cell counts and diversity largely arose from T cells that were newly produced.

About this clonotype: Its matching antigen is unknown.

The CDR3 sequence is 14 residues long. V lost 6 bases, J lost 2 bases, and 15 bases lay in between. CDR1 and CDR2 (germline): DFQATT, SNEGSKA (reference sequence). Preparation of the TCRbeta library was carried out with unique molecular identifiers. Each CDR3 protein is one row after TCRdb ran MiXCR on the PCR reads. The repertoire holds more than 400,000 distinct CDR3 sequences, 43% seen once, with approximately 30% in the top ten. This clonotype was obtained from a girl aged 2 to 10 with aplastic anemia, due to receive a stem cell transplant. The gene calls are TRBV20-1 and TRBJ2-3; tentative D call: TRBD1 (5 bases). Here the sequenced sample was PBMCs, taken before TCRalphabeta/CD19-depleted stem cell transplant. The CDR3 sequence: CSATGTGHTDTQYF. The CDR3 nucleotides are TGCAGTGCAACCGGAACTGGACACACAGATACGCAGTATTTT.